Shown below are 4 T cell receptor beta chains from a single sample sequenced in a study of Tregs in tolerant kidney transplant recipients. Sequencing was performed with immunoSEQ multiplex PCR; in TCRdb, only in-frame clones are kept and a portion is missing. In the table there are 90,000 to 120,000 clones, around 89% of which are singletons. The sample consisted of CD4+ T cells from blood, taken before the transplant. The receptors shown here come from a human donor who received a combined kidney and bone marrow transplant.

This clone was detected a few times. The rearrangement uses TRBV7-8 and TRBJ2-6, with D possibly being TRBD1 (5 bases). With 2 bases removed from V and 0 bases from J, the gap between germline ends came to 17 bases. Germline V gene sequence: CDR1 SGHVS, CDR2 FQNEAQ. The length of the CDR3 is 19 residues. The CDR3 region has the DNA TGTGCCAGCAGCTTACTGGGAAGGACAACCTCCTCTGGGGCCAACGTCCTGACTTTC. Translated, it gives CASSLLGRTTSSGANVLTF.

The V gene is TRBV7-9, the J gene TRBJ2-2; TRBD2 agrees at 8 bases. Losses at the gene ends were 5 bases for V and 4 bases for J; bases not matched to a gene: 18. The germline V gene has CDR1 SEHNR and CDR2 FQNEAQ (reference sequence). This CDR3 contains 19 residues. The CDR3 coding sequence is TGTGCCAGCAGCCCCCCGTGGGGTAGCGGGGCCCCGACCACCGGGGAGCTGTTTTTT. As protein: CASSPPWGSGAPTTGELFF.

Points on this clone: Germline and junction disagree at one end, which may indicate a read error. V and J are TRBV28 and TRBJ2-4; perhaps TRBD1 as D (5 bases). Germline V CDR1 and CDR2: MDHEN, SYDVKM. The CDR3 has 12 residues. The CDR3 DNA sequence: TGCTCAGCAGGGTTAGCCAAAAACATTCAGTACTTC. Its protein product is CSAGLAKNIQYF.

V usage is TRBV2 and J usage is TRBJ2-7; TRBD2 is a possible D gene (7 bases). The germline gives CDR1 SNHLY, CDR2 FYNNEI. Trimming cost V 5 bases and J 6 bases, with 14 bases left between them. CDR3 length: 13 amino acids. In DNA form, the CDR3 reads TGTGCCAGCAGTCAAGATCGGGGGGCCGAGCAGTACTTC. Translating gives CASSQDRGAEQYF. The entire variable domain, with the rest obtained from reference TRBV2 and TRBJ2-7, is as follows: EPEVTQTPSHQVTQMGQEVILRCVPISNHLYFYWYRQILGQKVEFLVSFYNNEISEKSEIFDDQFSVERPDGSNFTLKIRSTKLEDSAMYFCASSQDRGAEQYFGPGTRLTVT.